The TCR beta chain described here comes from a study of cytomegalovirus exposure and HLA in healthy donors. PCR involved 60 Vbeta and 13 Jbeta primers. TCRdb's table, derived via immunoSEQ multiplex PCR, lists solely in-frame clones and lacks some. The sample consists of over 150,000 clones, about 75% of them appearing once. Whole-study findings and limits: The study flagged some 170 TCR beta chains as cytomegalovirus-associated. An analysis was carried out at a later point. It showed that HLA-associated TCR beta chains were more clonally expanded than equally common non-associated chains.

Germline V gene lookup returns CDR1 SGHNT and CDR2 YYREEE (reference sequence). The germline V and J ends were trimmed by 1 base and 7 bases, with 8 bases remaining between them. The CDR3 consists of 13 residues. Concerning this clone itself: Its antigen is unknown.

This chain uses TRBV5-4 with TRBJ2-2; maybe TRBD2 (5 bases). The clonotype originates from a male donor in good health and CMV-seronegative. The sequenced sample consisted of PBMCs. The chain's CDR3 is CASSLYAGGELFF. CDR3 nucleotides: TGTGCCAGCAGCTTGTATGCGGGCGGGGAGCTGTTTTTT. The full variable domain, completed using reference TRBV5-4 and TRBJ2-2, is ETGVTQSPTHLIKTRGQQVTLRCSSQSGHNTVSWYQQALGQGPQFIFQYYREEENGRGNFPPRFSGLQFPNYSSELNVNALELDDSALYLCASSLYAGGELFFGEGSRLTVL.